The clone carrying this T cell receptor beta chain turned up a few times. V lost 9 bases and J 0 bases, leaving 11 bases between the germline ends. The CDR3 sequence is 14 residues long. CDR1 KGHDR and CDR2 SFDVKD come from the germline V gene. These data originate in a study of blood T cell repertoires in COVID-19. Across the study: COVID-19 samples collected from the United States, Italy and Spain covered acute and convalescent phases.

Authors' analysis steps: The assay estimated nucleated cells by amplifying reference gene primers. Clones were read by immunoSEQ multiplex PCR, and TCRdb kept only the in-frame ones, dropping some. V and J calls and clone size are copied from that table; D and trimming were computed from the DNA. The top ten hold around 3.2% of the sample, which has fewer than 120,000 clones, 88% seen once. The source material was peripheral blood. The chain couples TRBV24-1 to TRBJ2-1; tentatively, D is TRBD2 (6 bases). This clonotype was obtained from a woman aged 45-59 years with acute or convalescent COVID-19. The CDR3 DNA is TGTGCCACCTCAGCGGGTATCTCCTACAATGAGCAGTTCTTC. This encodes CATSAGISYNEQFF.